The T cell receptor (beta chain) described here comes from a study of identical twins. One entry per CDR3 protein results from TCRdb running MiXCR on the 5' RACE reads. The sample holds 500,000 to 700,000 distinct CDR3 sequences, less than 9% seen once. Trimming left V 2 bases short and J 11 bases short, with 7 bases between. The CDR3 runs to 11 residues. Germline CDR1 reads LNHDA; CDR2 reads SQIVND (reference sequence). Study-wide findings and caveats: Models underestimated TCR alpha sharing (out-of-frame) in monozygotic twins.

In the case of this clonotype: Its antigen is undetermined.

The data were also submitted as part of a second study, on yellow fever vaccine responses in identical twins.

The chain recombines TRBV19 with TRBJ2-1; no clear D. The specimen was PBMCs. This TCR derives from a woman aged 18-29 years in good health. The CDR3 loop reads CASSITRQQFF. In DNA form, the CDR3 reads TGTGCCAGTAGTATAACCAGACAGCAGTTCTTC. The whole variable domain, remainder taken from reference TRBV19 and TRBJ2-1, is DGGITQSPKYLFRKEGQNVTLSCEQNLNHDAMYWYRQDPGQGLRLIYYSQIVNDFQKGDIAEGYSVSREKKESFPLTVTSAQKNPTAFYLCASSITRQQFFGPGTRLTVL.